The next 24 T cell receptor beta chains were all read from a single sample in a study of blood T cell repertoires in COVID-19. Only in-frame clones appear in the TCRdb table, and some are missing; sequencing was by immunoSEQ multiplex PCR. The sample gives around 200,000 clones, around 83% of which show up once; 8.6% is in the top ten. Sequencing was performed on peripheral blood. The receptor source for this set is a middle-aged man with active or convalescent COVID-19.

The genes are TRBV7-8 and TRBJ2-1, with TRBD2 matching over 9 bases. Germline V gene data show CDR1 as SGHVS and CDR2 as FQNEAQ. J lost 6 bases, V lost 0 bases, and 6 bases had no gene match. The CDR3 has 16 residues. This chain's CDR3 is CASSLAPGGRVNEQFF. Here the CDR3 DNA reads TGTGCCAGCAGCTTAGCGCCGGGCGGGAGGGTCAATGAGCAGTTCTTC.

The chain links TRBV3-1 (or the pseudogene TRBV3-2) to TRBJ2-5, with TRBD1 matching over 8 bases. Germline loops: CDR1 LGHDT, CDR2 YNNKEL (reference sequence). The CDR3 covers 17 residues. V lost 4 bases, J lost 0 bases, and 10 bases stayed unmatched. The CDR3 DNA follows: TGTGCCAGCAGCCGCCGTGACAGGGGTTCCTACCAAGAGACCCAGTACTTC. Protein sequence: CASSRRDRGSYQETQYF.

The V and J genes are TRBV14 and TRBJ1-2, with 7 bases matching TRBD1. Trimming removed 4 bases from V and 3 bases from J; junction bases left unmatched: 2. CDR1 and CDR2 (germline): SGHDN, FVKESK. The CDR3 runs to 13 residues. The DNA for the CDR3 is TGTGCCAGCAGCCTTGACAGGGACTATGGCTACACCTTC. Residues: CASSLDRDYGYTF.

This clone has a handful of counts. The CDR3 coding sequence is TGTGCCAGCAGTCCCCCTGGGACAGGGGTGGAGACCCAGTACTTC. Translating it yields CASSPPGTGVETQYF. The V and J genes are TRBV27 and TRBJ2-5, with 10 bases aligning to TRBD1. The CDR3 sequence is 15 residues long. The J segment lost 5 bases and the V segment lost 5 bases, leaving 8 bases of the junction unmatched. Germline V gives CDR1 MNHEY, CDR2 SMNVEV (reference sequence).

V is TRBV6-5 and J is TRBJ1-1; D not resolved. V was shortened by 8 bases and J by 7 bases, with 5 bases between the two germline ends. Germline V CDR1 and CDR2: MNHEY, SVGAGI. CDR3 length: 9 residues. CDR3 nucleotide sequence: TGTGCCAGCGGCGGTGAAGCTTTCTTT. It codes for CASGGEAFF.

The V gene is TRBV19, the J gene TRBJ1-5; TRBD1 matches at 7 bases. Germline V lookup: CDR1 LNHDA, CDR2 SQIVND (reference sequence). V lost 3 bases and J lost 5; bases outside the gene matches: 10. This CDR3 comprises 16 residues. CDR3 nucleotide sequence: TGTGCCAGTAGTATTATAGGACAGGCCTTTGATCAGCCCCAGCATTTT. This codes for CASSIIGQAFDQPQHF.

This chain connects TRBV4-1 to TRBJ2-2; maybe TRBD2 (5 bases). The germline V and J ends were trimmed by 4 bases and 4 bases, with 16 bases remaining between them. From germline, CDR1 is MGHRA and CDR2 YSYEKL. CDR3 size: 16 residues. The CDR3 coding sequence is TGCGCCAGCAGCCCCTTGGACTTATTCGTCACCGGGGAGCTGTTTTTT. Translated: CASSPLDLFVTGELFF.

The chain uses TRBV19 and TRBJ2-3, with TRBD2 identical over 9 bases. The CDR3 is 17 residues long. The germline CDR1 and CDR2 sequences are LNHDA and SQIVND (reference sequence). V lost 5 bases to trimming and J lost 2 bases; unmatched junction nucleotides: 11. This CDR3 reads CASSPSGSGGNTDTQYF. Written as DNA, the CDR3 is TGTGCCAGTAGTCCCTCGGGTAGCGGGGGCAACACAGATACGCAGTATTTT.

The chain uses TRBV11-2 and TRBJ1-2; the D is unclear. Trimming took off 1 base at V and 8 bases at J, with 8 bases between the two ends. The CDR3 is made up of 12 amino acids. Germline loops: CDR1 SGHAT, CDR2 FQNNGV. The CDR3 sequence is CASSLGATGYTF. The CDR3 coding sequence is TGTGCCAGCAGCTTAGGAGCCACGGGCTACACCTTC.

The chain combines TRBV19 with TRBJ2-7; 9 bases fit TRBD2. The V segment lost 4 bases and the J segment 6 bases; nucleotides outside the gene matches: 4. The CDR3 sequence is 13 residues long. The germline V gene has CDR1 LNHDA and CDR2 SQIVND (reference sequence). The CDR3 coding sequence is TGTGCCAGTAGTAGCGGGAGGGTTAGCGAGCAGTACTTC. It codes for CASSSGRVSEQYF.

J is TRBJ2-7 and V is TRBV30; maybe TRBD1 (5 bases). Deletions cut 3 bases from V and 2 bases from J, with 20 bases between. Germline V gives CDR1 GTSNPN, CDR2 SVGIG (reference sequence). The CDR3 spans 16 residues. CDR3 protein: CAWSPKGQGRTYEQYF. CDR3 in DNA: TGTGCCTGGAGCCCCAAGGGGCAGGGAAGGACCTACGAGCAGTACTTC.

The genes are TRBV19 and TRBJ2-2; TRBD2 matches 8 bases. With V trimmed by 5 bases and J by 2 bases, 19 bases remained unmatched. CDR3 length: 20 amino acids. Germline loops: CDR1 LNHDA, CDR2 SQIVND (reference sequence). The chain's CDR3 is CASSLPPRTGTRANTGELFF. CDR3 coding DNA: TGTGCCAGTAGTCTCCCCCCGAGGACCGGGACTAGAGCCAACACCGGGGAGCTGTTTTTT.

The CDR3 reads CASSLWTARSSYNEQFF. In DNA form, the CDR3 reads TGTGCCAGCAGTTTATGGACAGCTCGAAGCTCCTACAATGAGCAGTTCTTC. This chain connects TRBV28 to TRBJ2-1, with a tentative D call TRBD1 (5 bases). This CDR3 region has 17 residues. Trimming stripped 0 bases from V and 0 bases from J, with 12 bases between. Germline CDR1 and CDR2: MDHEN and SYDVKM.

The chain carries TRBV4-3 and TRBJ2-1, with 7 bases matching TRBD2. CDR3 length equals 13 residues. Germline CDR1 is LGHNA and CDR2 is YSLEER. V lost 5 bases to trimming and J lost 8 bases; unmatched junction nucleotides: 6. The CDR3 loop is CASSSWGGDEQFF. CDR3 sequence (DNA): TGCGCCAGCAGCTCATGGGGGGGGGATGAGCAGTTCTTC.

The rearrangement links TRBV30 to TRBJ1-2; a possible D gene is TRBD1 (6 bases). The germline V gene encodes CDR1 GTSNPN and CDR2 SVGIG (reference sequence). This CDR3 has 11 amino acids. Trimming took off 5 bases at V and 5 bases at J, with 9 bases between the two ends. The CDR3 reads CAWGQTYGYTF. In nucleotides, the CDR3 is TGTGCCTGGGGACAGACTTATGGCTACACCTTC.

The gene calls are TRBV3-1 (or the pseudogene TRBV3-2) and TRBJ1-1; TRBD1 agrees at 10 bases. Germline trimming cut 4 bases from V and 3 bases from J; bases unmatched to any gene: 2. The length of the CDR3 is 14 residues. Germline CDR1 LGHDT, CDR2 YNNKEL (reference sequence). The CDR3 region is CASSRGTGDTEAFF. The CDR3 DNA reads TGTGCCAGCAGCCGGGGGACAGGGGACACTGAAGCTTTCTTT.

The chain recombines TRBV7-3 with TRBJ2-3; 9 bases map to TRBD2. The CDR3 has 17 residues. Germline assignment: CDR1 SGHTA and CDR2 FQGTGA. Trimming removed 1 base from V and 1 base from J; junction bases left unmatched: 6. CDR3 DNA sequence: TGTGCCAGCAGCTTAATAGGTAGCGGGGGAGGCACAGATACGCAGTATTTT. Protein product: CASSLIGSGGGTDTQYF.

CDR3 protein: CSVLRGTATNEKLFF. CDR3 in DNA: TGCAGCGTTTTACGCGGCACTGCAACTAATGAAAAACTGTTTTTT. The chain combines TRBV29-1 with TRBJ1-4; D ambiguous. Germline V lookup: CDR1 SQVTM, CDR2 ANQGSEA. V lost 5 bases to trimming and J lost 0 bases, with 13 bases between them. The CDR3 sequence is 15 residues long.

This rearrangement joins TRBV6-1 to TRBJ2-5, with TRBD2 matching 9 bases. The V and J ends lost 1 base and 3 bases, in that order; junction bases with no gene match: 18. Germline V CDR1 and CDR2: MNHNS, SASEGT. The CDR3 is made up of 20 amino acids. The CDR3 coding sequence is TGTGCCAGCAGTGAAGAGAGTGGAGCGGGGGGCCTGAAGTGGAAAGAGACCCAGTACTTC. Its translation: CASSEESGAGGLKWKETQYF.

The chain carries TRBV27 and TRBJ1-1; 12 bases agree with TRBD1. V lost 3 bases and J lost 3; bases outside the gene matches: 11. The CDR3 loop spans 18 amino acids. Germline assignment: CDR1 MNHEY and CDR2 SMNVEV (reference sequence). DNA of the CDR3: TGTGCCAGCAGTTTGGGATGGGGACAGGGGGCTCGGGACACTGAAGCTTTCTTT. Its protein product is CASSLGWGQGARDTEAFF.

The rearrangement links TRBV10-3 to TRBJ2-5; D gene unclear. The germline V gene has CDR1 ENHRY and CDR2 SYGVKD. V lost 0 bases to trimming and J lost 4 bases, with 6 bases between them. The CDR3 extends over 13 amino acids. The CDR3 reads CAISESKAETQYF. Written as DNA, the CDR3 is TGTGCCATCAGTGAGTCGAAAGCAGAGACCCAGTACTTC.

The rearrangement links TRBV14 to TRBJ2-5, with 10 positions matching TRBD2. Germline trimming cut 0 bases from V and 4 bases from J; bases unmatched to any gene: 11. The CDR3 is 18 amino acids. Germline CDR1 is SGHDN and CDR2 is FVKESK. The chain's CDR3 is CASSQEVAGGPVGETQYF. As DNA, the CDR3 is TGTGCCAGCAGCCAAGAGGTAGCGGGAGGCCCAGTGGGAGAGACCCAGTACTTC.

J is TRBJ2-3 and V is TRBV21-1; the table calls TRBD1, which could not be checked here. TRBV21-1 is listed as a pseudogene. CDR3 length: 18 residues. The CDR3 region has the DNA TGTGCCAGCAGCAAAGTGAGGGGACAGGGGTGGAGCACAGATACGCAGTATTTT. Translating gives CASSKVRGQGWSTDTQYF.

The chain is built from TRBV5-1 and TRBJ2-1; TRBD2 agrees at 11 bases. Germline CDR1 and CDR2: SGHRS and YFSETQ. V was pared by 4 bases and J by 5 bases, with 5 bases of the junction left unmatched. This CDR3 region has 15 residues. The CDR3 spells CASSQGLAANNEQFF. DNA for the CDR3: TGCGCCAGCAGCCAGGGACTAGCGGCGAACAATGAGCAGTTCTTC.